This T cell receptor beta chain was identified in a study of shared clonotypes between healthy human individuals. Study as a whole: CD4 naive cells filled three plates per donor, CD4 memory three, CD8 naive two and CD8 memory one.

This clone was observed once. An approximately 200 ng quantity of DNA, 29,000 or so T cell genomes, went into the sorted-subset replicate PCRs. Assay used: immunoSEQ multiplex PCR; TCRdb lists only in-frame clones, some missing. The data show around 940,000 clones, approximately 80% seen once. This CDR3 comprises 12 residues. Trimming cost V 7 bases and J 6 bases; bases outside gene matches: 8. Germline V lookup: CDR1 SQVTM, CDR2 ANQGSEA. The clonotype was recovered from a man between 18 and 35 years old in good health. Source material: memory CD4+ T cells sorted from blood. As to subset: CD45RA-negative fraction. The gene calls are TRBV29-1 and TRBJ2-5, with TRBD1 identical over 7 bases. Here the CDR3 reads CSAHRQGKTQYF. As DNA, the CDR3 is TGCAGCGCCCATCGACAGGGAAAGACCCAGTACTTC.